This passage covers 30 T cell receptor beta chains from one sample sequenced in a study of blood T cells in healthy people across ages. Then a second PCR, running about 7 to 11 cycles, was carried out with a sample-barcoded 5' primer and a J-beta primer mix. TCRdb passed the 5' RACE reads through MiXCR, listing each CDR3 protein once. The sample includes approximately 810,000 distinct CDR3 sequences, around 28% of them seen just once. Sequences were obtained from blood. These receptors were collected from a woman older than 75 in good health.

The chain recombines TRBV20-1 with TRBJ1-5, with 9 bases lining up with TRBD1. V lost 6 bases to trimming and J lost 7 bases; unmatched junction nucleotides: 7. The CDR3 extends over 13 amino acids. Per the germline V gene, CDR1 is DFQATT and CDR2 is SNEGSKA (reference sequence). The CDR3 here is CSAPGQGGQPQHF. As DNA, the CDR3 is TGCAGTGCCCCGGGACAGGGTGGGCAGCCCCAGCATTTT.

In its sample, this clonotype was seen a few times. The chain uses TRBV5-1 and TRBJ1-1, with 10 bases fitting TRBD1. This CDR3 spans 16 amino acids. V trimming: 1 base; J trimming: 4 bases; junction bases outside the gene matches: 7. Germline V gene lookup returns CDR1 SGHRS and CDR2 YFSETQ. Written as DNA, the CDR3 is TGCGCCAGCAGCTTGTCCGGGACAGGGGCGTCCACTGAAGCTTTCTTT. Protein product: CASSLSGTGASTEAFF. The entire variable domain, with the rest obtained from reference TRBV5-1 and TRBJ1-1, is as follows: KAGVTQTPRYLIKTRGQQVTLSCSPISGHRSVSWYQQTPGQGLQFLFEYFSETQRNKGNFPGRFSGRQFSNSRSEMNVSTLELGDSALYLCASSLSGTGASTEAFFGQGTRLTVV.

This clonotype showed up just a few times. J is TRBJ1-5 and V is TRBV2; D uncertain. Trimming removed 0 bases from V and 2 bases from J, with 11 bases in between. This CDR3 has 16 amino acids. Germline CDR1 SNHLY, CDR2 FYNNEI. CDR3 bases: TGTGCCAGCAGTGAAGCGCGGGCGAGAGGCAATCAGCCCCAGCATTTT. It translates to CASSEARARGNQPQHF.

This clonotype was recorded at least ten times. The chain couples TRBV4-1 to TRBJ1-4; D remains unclear. CDR3 length: 13 residues. The germline CDR1 and CDR2 sequences are MGHRA and YSYEKL. Trimming pared 4 bases from V and 8 bases from J, leaving 11 bases between. Here the CDR3 DNA reads TGCGCCAGCAGCCGATACATGGGAGAAAAACTGTTTTTT. Amino acid sequence: CASSRYMGEKLFF.

As regards this clonotype: Possible read error: a much larger clone is one base away. The CDR3 carries no conserved terminal phenylalanine or tryptophan, so it likely arises from a read error. The chain combines TRBV20-1 with TRBJ2-5; D might be TRBD2 (6 bases). Germline-derived CDR1 and CDR2 are DFQATT and SNEGSKA (reference sequence). V lost 2 bases and J lost 2, with 15 bases in between. This CDR3 has 15 amino acids. CDR3 residues: CSARPPGLKQETQYL. CDR3 bases: TGCAGTGCTAGACCGCCGGGACTCAAACAAGAGACCCAGTACTTA.

This sequence joins TRBV29-1 and TRBJ2-7; 9 nucleotides agree with TRBD2. The closer fit of TRBJ2-5 to the DNA end suggests the J call may be wrong. The CDR3 length is 14 residues. The germline V gene encodes CDR1 SQVTM and CDR2 ANQGSEA. DNA of the CDR3: TGCAGCGTTGGACTAGCGGAGAGGGGGGAGACCCAGTACTTC. Residues: CSVGLAERGETQYF.

This clonotype was detected many times. The chain employs TRBV4-2 and TRBJ2-3; 12 positions agree with TRBD2. This CDR3 comprises 18 residues. Trimming removed 2 bases from V and 5 bases from J; junction bases left unmatched: 11. Germline CDR1 and CDR2: LGHNA and YNFKEQ. CDR3: CASSQRGASGGEVDTQYF. CDR3 nucleotide sequence: TGTGCCAGCAGCCAACGAGGGGCTAGCGGGGGGGAAGTAGATACGCAGTATTTT.

There are a few counts of this clonotype. A much larger clone differs by one base, so this may be a read error. The rearrangement joins TRBV3-1 to TRBJ2-4; possibly TRBD2 for D (6 bases). The end of the DNA aligns better with TRBJ2-7, so the J call may be wrong. Germline V CDR1 and CDR2: LGHDT, YNNKEL (reference sequence). This CDR3 region has 13 residues. The CDR3 loop reads CAGRHTGAYEQYF. The CDR3 nucleotides are TGTGCCGGCAGACATACGGGGGCCTACGAGCAGTACTTC.

In this sample, this clonotype turned up many times. This chain links TRBV27 with TRBJ2-1, with 8 bases fitting TRBD1. Losses at the gene ends were 6 bases for V and 6 bases for J; bases not matched to a gene: 10. The germline gives CDR1 MNHEY, CDR2 SMNVEV (reference sequence). The CDR3 is 15 residues long. As DNA, the CDR3 is TGTGCCAGCAGCCGAGACAGGGGACCGAGCAATGAGCAGTTCTTC. This gives the protein CASSRDRGPSNEQFF.

This chain joins TRBV15 and TRBJ1-2; TRBD1 aligns across 7 bases. This CDR3 region has 16 residues. After removal of 5 bases from V and 4 bases from J, the junction contained 13 bases not matched to a gene. Germline lookup yields CDR1 LNHNV and CDR2 YYDKDF (reference sequence). The CDR3 DNA is TGTGCCACCAGCCTAGGGGAGCAGGGGGGCTCCTATGGCTACACCTTC. This codes for CATSLGEQGGSYGYTF.

The chain recombines TRBV7-2 with TRBJ1-4; 8 nucleotides align to TRBD1. V trimming: 8 bases; J trimming: 7 bases; junction bases outside the gene matches: 9. This CDR3 region has 14 residues. Germline-derived CDR1 and CDR2 are SGHTA and FQGNSA. The CDR3 is CASGSRQGSEKLFF. In nucleotides, the CDR3 is TGTGCCAGCGGCTCAAGACAGGGGAGTGAAAAACTGTTTTTT.

Many counts were recorded for this clonotype. This chain joins TRBV7-2 and TRBJ2-3; tentative D call: TRBD2 (7 bases). This CDR3 comprises 13 residues. Germline CDR1 and CDR2: SGHTA and FQGNSA. V was trimmed by 8 bases and J by 2 bases, leaving 11 bases between them. DNA of the CDR3: TGTGCCAGCGGGGGGGCCCCCACAGATACGCAGTATTTT. Translation: CASGGAPTDTQYF.

The chain combines TRBV19 with TRBJ2-7, with TRBD1 matching 9 bases. The J call may be mistaken, given a closer DNA end match to TRBJ2-5. CDR3 length equals 16 residues. In germline, CDR1 is LNHDA, CDR2 SQIVND (reference sequence). The CDR3 region is CASSTSDRGIGETQYF. CDR3 in DNA: TGTGCCAGTAGTACCTCCGACAGGGGGATCGGGGAGACCCAGTACTTC.

This clonotype was seen at least ten times. In DNA, the CDR3 is TGTGCCAGCAGCTTAGCGACGAGGGATACGCAGTATTTT. It encodes CASSLATRDTQYF. The rearrangement joins TRBV7-8 to TRBJ2-3, with D unresolved. Germline V CDR1 and CDR2: SGHVS, FQNEAQ. Trimming stripped 0 bases from V and 6 bases from J, with 7 bases between. This CDR3 has 13 amino acids.

This clonotype was counted many times. The genes are TRBV2 and TRBJ2-6; no reliable D call. The CDR3 spans 15 residues. V lost 1 base and J lost 1, with 5 bases in between. CDR1 and CDR2 (germline): SNHLY, FYNNEI. The CDR3 protein is CASSEGNSGANVLTF. In DNA form, the CDR3 reads TGTGCCAGCAGTGAAGGGAATTCTGGGGCCAACGTCCTGACTTTC. The complete variable domain, with remaining parts taken from reference TRBV2 and TRBJ2-6, reads EPEVTQTPSHQVTQMGQEVILRCVPISNHLYFYWYRQILGQKVEFLVSFYNNEISEKSEIFDDQFSVERPDGSNFTLKIRSTKLEDSAMYFCASSEGNSGANVLTFGAGSRLTVL.

This chain joins TRBV9 and TRBJ1-2; D remains unclear. This CDR3 has 13 residues. The germline CDR1 and CDR2 sequences are SGDLS and YYNGEE. V shed 1 base and J shed 2 bases, with 6 bases lying between them. CDR3 protein: CASSVSWNYGYTF. DNA of the CDR3: TGTGCCAGCAGCGTATCTTGGAACTATGGCTACACCTTC.

This clonotype was counted many times. V gene TRBV7-2 combines with J gene TRBJ1-6, with 8 bases fitting TRBD1. Germline loops: CDR1 SGHTA, CDR2 FQGNSA. The ends lost 6 bases at V and 8 bases at J; junction bases unmatched: 3. There are 13 residues in the CDR3. The CDR3 loop reads CASSGQGYSPLHF. CDR3 coding DNA: TGTGCCAGCAGTGGACAGGGATATTCACCCCTCCACTTT. The full variable domain, rest sourced from reference TRBV7-2 and TRBJ1-6, is GAGVSQSPSNKVTEKGKDVELRCDPISGHTALYWYRQSLGQGLEFLIYFQGNSAPDKSGLPSDRFSAERTGGSVSTLTIQRTQQEDSAVYLCASSGQGYSPLHFGNGTRLTVT.

Comment on this clonotype: A much larger clone is a single base away; this may be a read error. CDR3 coding DNA: TGTGCCAGCACTGTGGGACAGGGGGCGAGGGAGACCCAGTACTTC. Translation gives CASTVGQGARETQYF. The chain recombines TRBV12-3 or TRBV12-4 with TRBJ2-5; 12 bases agree with TRBD1. The length of the CDR3 is 15 residues. With V trimmed by 7 bases and J by 5 bases, 8 bases remained unmatched.

As for this clonotype: The junction differs from germline at one of its ends, possibly a read error. The chain employs TRBV4-3 and TRBJ2-5; maybe TRBD2 (6 bases). The CDR3 has 16 amino acids. CDR1 LGHNA and CDR2 YSLEER come from the germline V gene. The CDR3 coding sequence is TGCGCCAGCAGCTTACAATCCGGGACCGGGGGAGAGATCCAGTACTTC. Residues: CASSLQSGTGGEIQYF.

The chain links TRBV20-1 to TRBJ1-1; D may be TRBD1 (5 bases). The CDR3 is 13 residues long. CDR1 is DFQATT, CDR2 SNEGSKA, per germline (reference sequence). Trimming cost V 6 bases and J 1 base, with 12 bases left between them. The CDR3 spells CSADAGANTEAFF. The CDR3 region has the DNA TGCAGTGCAGACGCTGGGGCGAACACTGAAGCTTTCTTT.

This clonotype occurred many times. The chain recombines TRBV11-3 with TRBJ2-6; possibly TRBD2 for D (7 bases). Trimming removed 4 bases from V and 4 bases from J, with 20 bases in between. This CDR3 region has 18 residues. Germline V gene data show CDR1 as SGHNT and CDR2 as YENEEA. The CDR3 reads CASSWERGGRTGANVLTF. Written as DNA, the CDR3 is TGTGCCAGCAGCTGGGAAAGGGGGGGGCGAACCGGGGCCAACGTCCTGACTTTC. The entire variable domain, with the rest obtained from reference TRBV11-3 and TRBJ2-6, is as follows: EAGVVQSPRYKIIEKKQPVAFWCNPISGHNTLYWYLQNLGQGPELLIRYENEEAVDDSQLPKDRFSAERLKGVDSTLKIQPAELGDSAVYLCASSWERGGRTGANVLTFGAGSRLTVL.

This clonotype has a single count. This clone may be a read error of a much larger clone one base away. The chain joins TRBV5-1 to TRBJ2-3; a weak D match, TRBD2 (6 bases). The germline V and J ends were trimmed by 7 bases and 0 bases, with 18 bases remaining between them. This CDR3 has 16 amino acids. Looked up from germline, CDR1 is SGHRS and CDR2 is YFSETQ. The chain's CDR3 is CASGRGLGTSTDTQYF. The CDR3, as DNA: TGCGCCAGCGGACGGGGACTGGGAACTAGCACAGATACGCAGTATTTT.

Worth noting for this clonotype: A much bigger clone sits one base away, suggesting this may be a read error. For the CDR3, the DNA is TGTGCCAGCCGCGGGACGCTGACAGGGGGCGAGCAGTACTTC. Amino acids: CASRGTLTGGEQYF. The rearrangement links TRBV9 to TRBJ2-5; 9 nucleotides align to TRBD1. Near its end, the DNA agrees better with TRBJ2-7, so the J call may be wrong. Looked up from germline, CDR1 is SGDLS and CDR2 is YYNGEE. The CDR3 sequence is 14 residues long.

The rearrangement links TRBV29-1 to TRBJ2-1, with D unresolved. The CDR3 spans 13 residues. Germline V lookup: CDR1 SQVTM, CDR2 ANQGSEA. Trimming removed 6 bases at V and 0 bases at J, with 9 bases between. Here the CDR3 reads CSVLLSSYNEQFF. CDR3 in DNA: TGCAGCGTCCTCCTGAGCTCCTACAATGAGCAGTTCTTC.

The chain has TRBV6-1 and TRBJ1-5, with 9 bases aligning to TRBD1. CDR1 MNHNS and CDR2 SASEGT come from the germline V gene. The V gene end was trimmed by 6 bases and the J gene end by 3 bases; junction bases not matched to a gene: 18. The CDR3 is 19 amino acids. The CDR3 loop reads CASRPQQGALLSPNQPQHF. CDR3 nucleotides: TGTGCCAGCAGGCCCCAACAGGGGGCTCTCCTGTCACCCAATCAGCCCCAGCATTTT.

This rearrangement joins TRBV2 to TRBJ1-5, with 7 positions matching TRBD1. The trim removed 8 bases at V and 0 bases at J, leaving 7 bases unmatched. The CDR3 is 15 residues long. Germline CDR1 reads SNHLY; CDR2 reads FYNNEI. The CDR3: CASLQGPLSNQPQHF. The CDR3 DNA reads as TGTGCCAGCTTACAGGGGCCACTTAGCAATCAGCCCCAGCATTTT.

A note on this clonotype: This may come from a read error, since a much larger clone is one base off. This rearrangement joins TRBV20-1 to TRBJ1-2; a weak D match, TRBD1 (6 bases). CDR3 size: 13 residues. CDR1 is DFQATT, CDR2 SNEGSKA, per germline (reference sequence). The CDR3 here is CSARYRDAYSYTF. The CDR3 bases are TGCAGTGCTAGATACAGGGACGCCTATAGCTACACCTTC.

The chain is built from TRBV20-1 and TRBJ1-4; weak D call: TRBD1 (5 bases). From germline, CDR1 is DFQATT and CDR2 SNEGSKA (reference sequence). The CDR3 sequence is 12 residues long. Trimming removed 7 bases from V and 5 bases from J, with 11 bases in between. This chain's CDR3 is CSVRTRNEKLFF. CDR3 coding DNA: TGCAGTGTTCGGACACGGAATGAAAAACTGTTTTTT.

This clonotype came up a few times. The chain joins TRBV29-1 to TRBJ2-3; D uncertain. Germline V lookup: CDR1 SQVTM, CDR2 ANQGSEA. The germline V and J ends were trimmed by 4 bases and 4 bases, with 9 bases remaining between them. The CDR3 length is 12 residues. The DNA of the CDR3 is TGCAGCGTTGTCATCCCGCCAGATACGCAGTATTTT. It is translated as CSVVIPPDTQYF.

To note about this clonotype: Being one base from a much bigger clone, this may be a read error. This rearrangement joins TRBV7-2 to TRBJ2-1; the D gene is possibly TRBD1 (6 bases). Trimming took off 4 bases at V and 12 bases at J, with 13 bases between the two ends. Germline CDR1 reads SGHTA; CDR2 reads FQGNSA. This CDR3 is 12 amino acids long. The CDR3, as DNA: TGTGCCAGCAGCTCACAGGGTCATGGGCAGTTCTTC. It specifies CASSSQGHGQFF.